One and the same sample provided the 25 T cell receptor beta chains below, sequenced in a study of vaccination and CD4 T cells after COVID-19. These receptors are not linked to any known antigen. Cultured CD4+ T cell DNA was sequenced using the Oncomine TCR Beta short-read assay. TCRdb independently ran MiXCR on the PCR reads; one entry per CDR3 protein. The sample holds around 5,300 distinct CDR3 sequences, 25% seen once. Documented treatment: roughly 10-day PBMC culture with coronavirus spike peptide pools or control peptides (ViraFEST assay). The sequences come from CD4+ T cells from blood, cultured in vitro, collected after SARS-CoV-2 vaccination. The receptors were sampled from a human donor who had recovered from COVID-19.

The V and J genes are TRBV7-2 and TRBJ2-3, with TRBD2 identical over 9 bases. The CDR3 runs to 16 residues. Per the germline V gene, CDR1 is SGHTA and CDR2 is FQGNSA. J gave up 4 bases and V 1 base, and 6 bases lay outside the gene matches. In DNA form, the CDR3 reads TGTGCCAGCAGCTTAGTTGCGGGGGGGCGGGCAGATACGCAGTATTTT. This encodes CASSLVAGGRADTQYF.

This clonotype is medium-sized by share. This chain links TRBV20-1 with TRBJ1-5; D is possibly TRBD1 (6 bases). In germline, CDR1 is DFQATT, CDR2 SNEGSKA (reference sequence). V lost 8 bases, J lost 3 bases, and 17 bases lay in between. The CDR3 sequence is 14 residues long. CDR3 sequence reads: CSPKGPGVNQPQHF. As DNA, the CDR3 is TGCAGTCCCAAAGGGCCAGGGGTCAATCAGCCCCAGCATTTT.

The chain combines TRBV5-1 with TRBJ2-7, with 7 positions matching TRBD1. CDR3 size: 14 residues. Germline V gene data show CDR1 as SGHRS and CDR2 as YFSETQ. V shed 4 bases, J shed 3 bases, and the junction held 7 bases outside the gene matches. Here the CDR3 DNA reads TGCGCCAGCAGCGGGACAGCCCACGACTACGAGCAGTACTTC. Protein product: CASSGTAHDYEQYF.

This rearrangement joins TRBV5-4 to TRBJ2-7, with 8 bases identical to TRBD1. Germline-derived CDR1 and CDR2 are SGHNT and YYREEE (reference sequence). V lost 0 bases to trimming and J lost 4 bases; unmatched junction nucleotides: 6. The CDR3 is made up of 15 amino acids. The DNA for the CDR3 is TGTGCCAGCAGCTTGGAGGGACAGGCGGTATACGAGCAGTACTTC. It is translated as CASSLEGQAVYEQYF.

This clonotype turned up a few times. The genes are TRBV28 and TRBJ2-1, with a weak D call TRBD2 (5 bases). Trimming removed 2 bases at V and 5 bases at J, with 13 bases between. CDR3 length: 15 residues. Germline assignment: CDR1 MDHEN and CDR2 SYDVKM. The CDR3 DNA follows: TGTGCCAGCAGTTTAGTCGGGATGACAAACAATGAGCAGTTCTTC. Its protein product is CASSLVGMTNNEQFF.

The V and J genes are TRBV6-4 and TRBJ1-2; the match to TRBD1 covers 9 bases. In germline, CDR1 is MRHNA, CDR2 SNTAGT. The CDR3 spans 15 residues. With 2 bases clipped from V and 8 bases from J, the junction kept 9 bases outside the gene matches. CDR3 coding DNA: TGTGCCAGCAGTGACATCTCTACAGGGGGCTCGGGCTACACCTTC. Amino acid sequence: CASSDISTGGSGYTF.

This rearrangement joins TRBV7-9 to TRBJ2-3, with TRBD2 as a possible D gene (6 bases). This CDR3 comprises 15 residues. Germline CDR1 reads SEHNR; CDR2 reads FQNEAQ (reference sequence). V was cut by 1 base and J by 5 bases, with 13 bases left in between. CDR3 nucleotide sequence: TGTGCCAGCAGCTTAGTCGTCGGGGGTGGAGATACGCAGTATTTT. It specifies CASSLVVGGGDTQYF.

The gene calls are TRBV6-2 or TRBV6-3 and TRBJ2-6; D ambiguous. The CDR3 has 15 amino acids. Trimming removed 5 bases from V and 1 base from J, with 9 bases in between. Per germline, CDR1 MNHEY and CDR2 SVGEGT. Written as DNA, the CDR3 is TGTGCCAGCAGTAGGGCCTTGTCTGGGGCCAACGTCCTGACTTTC. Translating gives CASSRALSGANVLTF.

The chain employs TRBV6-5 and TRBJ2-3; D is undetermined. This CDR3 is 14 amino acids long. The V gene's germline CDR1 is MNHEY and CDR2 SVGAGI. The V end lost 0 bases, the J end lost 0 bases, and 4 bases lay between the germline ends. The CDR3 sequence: CASSYSASTDTQYF. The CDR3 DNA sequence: TGTGCCAGCAGTTACTCGGCGAGCACAGATACGCAGTATTTT.

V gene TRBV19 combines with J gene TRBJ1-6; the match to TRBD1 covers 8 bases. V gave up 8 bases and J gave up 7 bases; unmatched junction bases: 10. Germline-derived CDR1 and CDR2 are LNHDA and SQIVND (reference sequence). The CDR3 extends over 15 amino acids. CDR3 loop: CASCTGGGENSPLHF. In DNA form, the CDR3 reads TGTGCCAGTTGCACAGGGGGTGGAGAGAATTCACCCCTCCACTTT.

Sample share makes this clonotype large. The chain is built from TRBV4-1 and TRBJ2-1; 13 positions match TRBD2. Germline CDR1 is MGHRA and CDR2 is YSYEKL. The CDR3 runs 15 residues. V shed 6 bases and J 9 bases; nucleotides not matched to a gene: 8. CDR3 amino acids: CASRLGLAGRSEQFF. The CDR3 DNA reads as TGCGCCAGCAGACTGGGACTAGCGGGGAGGAGTGAGCAGTTCTTC.

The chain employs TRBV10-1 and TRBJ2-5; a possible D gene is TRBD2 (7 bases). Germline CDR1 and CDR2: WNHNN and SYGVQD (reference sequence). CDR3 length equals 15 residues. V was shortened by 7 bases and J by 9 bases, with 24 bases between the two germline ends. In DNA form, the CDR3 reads TGCGCCAGCACCCCCGCCCGGGGGGCGGACGAGGCCCAGTACTTC. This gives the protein CASTPARGADEAQYF.

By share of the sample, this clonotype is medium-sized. Written as DNA, the CDR3 is TGTGCCAGCAGCTTAAGTCTGGGGGAGACCCAGTACTTC. This encodes CASSLSLGETQYF. This chain connects TRBV7-3 to TRBJ2-5; D call uncertain. Germline V lookup: CDR1 SGHTA, CDR2 FQGTGA. The length of the CDR3 is 13 residues. The V gene lost 1 base and the J gene lost 5 bases, with 8 bases spanning the gap. The full variable domain, completed using reference TRBV7-3 and TRBJ2-5, is GAGVSQTPSNKVTEKGKYVELRCDPISGHTALYWYRQSLGQGPEFLIYFQGTGAADDSGLPNDRFFAVRPEGSVSTLKIQRTERGDSAVYLCASSLSLGETQYFGPGTRLLVL.

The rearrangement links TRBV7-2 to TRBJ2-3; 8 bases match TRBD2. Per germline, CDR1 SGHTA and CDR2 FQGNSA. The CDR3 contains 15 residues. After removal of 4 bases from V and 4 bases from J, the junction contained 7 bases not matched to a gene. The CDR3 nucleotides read TGTGCCAGCAGCTCGCTAGCGGGCTGGGCAGATACGCAGTATTTT. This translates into CASSSLAGWADTQYF.

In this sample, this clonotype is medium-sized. CDR3 amino acids: CSARGTSGRGYYNEQFF. CDR3 in DNA: TGCAGTGCTAGAGGGACTAGCGGGAGAGGGTACTACAATGAGCAGTTCTTC. The genes are TRBV20-1 and TRBJ2-1; TRBD2 agrees at 13 bases. CDR3 size: 17 residues. J was trimmed by 3 bases and V by 1 base; bases with no gene match: 6. In germline, CDR1 is DFQATT, CDR2 SNEGSKA (reference sequence).

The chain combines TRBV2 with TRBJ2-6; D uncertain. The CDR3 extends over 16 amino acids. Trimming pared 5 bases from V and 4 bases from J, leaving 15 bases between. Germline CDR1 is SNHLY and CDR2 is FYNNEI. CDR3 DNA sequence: TGTGCCAGCAGTCTCGGTCGCCAGCCCGGGGCCAACGTCCTGACTTTC. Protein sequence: CASSLGRQPGANVLTF.

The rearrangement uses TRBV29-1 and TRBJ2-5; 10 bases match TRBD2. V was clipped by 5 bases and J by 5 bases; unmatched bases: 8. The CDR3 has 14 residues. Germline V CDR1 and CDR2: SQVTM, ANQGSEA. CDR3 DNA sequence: TGCAGCGTTTCGACTAGCGGGCGTGGGGAGACCCAGTACTTC. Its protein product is CSVSTSGRGETQYF. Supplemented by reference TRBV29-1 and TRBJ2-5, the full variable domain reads SAVISQKPSRDICQRGTSLTIQCQVDSQVTMMFWYRQQPGQSLTLIATANQGSEATYESGFVIDKFPISRPNLTFSTLTVSNMSPEDSSIYLCSVSTSGRGETQYFGPGTRLLVL.

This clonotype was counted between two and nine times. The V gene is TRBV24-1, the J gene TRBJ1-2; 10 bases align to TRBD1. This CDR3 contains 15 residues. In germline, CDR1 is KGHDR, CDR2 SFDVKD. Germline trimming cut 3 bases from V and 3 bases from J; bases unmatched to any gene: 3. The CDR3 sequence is CATSDEDRGDYGYTF. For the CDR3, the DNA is TGTGCCACCAGTGATGAGGACAGGGGGGACTATGGCTACACCTTC.

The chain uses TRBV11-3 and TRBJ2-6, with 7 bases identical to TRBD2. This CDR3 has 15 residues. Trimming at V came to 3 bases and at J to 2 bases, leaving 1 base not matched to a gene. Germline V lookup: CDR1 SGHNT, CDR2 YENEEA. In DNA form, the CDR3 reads TGTGCCAGCAGCTTCGGACTAGCTGGGGCCAACGTCCTGACTTTC. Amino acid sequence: CASSFGLAGANVLTF.

In DNA, the CDR3 is TGTGCCAGCAGTTTATTAGCGGGACGGATGAACACTGAAGCTTTCTTT. Protein: CASSLLAGRMNTEAFF. The rearrangement uses TRBV12-3 or TRBV12-4 and TRBJ1-1; possible D gene TRBD1, 5 bases. V gave up 2 bases and J gave up 0 bases, with 13 bases separating them. The length of the CDR3 is 16 residues.

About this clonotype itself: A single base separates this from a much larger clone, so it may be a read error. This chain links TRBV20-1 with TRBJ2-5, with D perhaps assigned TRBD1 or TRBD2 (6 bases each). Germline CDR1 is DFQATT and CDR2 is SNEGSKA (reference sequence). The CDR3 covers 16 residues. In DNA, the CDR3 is TGCAGTGCTGGAGATGGTCTCGGGGGCGGTATCGAGACCCAGTACTTC. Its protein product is CSAGDGLGGGIETQYF.

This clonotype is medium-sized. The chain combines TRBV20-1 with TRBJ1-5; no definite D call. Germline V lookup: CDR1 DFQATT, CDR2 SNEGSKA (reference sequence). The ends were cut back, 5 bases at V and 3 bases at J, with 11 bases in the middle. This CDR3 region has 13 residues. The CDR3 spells CSASSTPNQPQHF. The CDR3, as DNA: TGCAGTGCTTCGTCGACGCCCAATCAGCCCCAGCATTTT.

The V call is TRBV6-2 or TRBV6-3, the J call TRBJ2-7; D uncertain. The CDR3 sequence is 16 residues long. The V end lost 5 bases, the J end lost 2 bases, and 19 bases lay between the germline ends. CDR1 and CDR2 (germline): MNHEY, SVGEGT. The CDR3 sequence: CASSPPGSIGPYEQYF. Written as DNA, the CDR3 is TGTGCCAGCAGTCCACCGGGCTCTATCGGGCCCTACGAGCAGTACTTC.

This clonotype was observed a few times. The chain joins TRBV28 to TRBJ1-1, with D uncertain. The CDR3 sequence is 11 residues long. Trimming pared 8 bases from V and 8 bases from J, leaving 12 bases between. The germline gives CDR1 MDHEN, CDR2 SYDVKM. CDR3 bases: TGTGCCAGCTGGAGAAACCCAGAAGCTTTCTTT. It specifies CASWRNPEAFF.

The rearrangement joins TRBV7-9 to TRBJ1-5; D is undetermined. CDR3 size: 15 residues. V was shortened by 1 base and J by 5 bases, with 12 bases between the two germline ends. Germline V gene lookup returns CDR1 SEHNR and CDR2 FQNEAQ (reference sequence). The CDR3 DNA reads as TGTGCCAGCAGCTTAGGTAGCTTCACACATCAGCCCCAGCATTTT. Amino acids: CASSLGSFTHQPQHF.